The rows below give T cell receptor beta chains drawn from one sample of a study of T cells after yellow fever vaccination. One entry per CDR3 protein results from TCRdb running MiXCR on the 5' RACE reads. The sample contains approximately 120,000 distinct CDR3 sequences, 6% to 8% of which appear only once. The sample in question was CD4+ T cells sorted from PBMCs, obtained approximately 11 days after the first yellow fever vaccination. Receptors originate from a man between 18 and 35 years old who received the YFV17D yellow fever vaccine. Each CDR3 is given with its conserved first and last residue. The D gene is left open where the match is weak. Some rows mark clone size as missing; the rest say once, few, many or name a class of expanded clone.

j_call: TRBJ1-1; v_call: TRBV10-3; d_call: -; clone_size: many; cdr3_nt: TGTGCCATCAGTGAGGAGGTGAGGGGCACTGAAGCTTTCTTT; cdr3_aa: CAISEEVRGTEAFF
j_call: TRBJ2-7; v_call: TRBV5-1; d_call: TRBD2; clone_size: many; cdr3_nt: TGTGCCAGCAGCCCCGGGACTAGCGGGTACGAGCAGTACTTC; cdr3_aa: CASSPGTSGYEQYF
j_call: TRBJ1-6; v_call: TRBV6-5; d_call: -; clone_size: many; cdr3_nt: TGTGCCAGCAGTTACTCGAGGGGTACGCGGGATTCACCCCTCCACTTT; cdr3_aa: CASSYSRGTRDSPLHF
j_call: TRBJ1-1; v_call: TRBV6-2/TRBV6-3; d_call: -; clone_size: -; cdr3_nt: TGTGCCAGCAGTTATTCCGGGACCGGTACGTTTACTCCTGAAGCTTTCTTT; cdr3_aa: CASSYSGTGTFTPEAFF
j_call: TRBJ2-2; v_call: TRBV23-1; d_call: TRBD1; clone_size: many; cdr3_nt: TGCGCCAGCAGTCAATCATCGACAGGGGGCACCGGGGAGCTGTTTTTT; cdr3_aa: CASSQSSTGGTGELFF
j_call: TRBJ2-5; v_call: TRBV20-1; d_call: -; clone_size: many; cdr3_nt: TGCAGTGCGACGGGACTGCTAAATCCAAAGACCCAGTACTTC; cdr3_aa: CSATGLLNPKTQYF
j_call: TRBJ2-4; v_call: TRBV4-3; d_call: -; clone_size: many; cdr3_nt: TGCGCCAGCAGCCCCTCAATCGGGGAAAACATTCAGTACTTC; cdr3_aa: CASSPSIGENIQYF
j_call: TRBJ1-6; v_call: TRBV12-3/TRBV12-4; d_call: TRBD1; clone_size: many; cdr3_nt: TGTGCCAGCAGTTTCGGGACAGGGAACTCACCCCTCCACTTT; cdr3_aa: CASSFGTGNSPLHF
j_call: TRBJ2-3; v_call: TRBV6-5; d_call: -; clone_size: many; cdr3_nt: TGTGCCAGCAGTTACTCCAGGCCAAACACAGATACGCAGTATTTT; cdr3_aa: CASSYSRPNTDTQYF
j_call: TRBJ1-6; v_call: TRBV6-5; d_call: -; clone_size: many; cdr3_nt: TGTGCCAGCCGGATCGGGGGCTATAATTCACCCCTCCACTTT; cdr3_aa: CASRIGGYNSPLHF
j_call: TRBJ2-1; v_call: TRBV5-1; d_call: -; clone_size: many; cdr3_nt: TGCGCCAGCAGCTTGGCCGGCGCGACTTTCCCGGGGGATGAGCAGTTCTTC; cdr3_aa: CASSLAGATFPGDEQFF
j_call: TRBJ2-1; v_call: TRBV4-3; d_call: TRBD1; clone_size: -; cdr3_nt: TGCTCCAGCAGCCATGATCTGGCAGGGGGCCGTTACAATGAGCAGTTCTTC; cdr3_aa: CSSSHDLAGGRYNEQFF
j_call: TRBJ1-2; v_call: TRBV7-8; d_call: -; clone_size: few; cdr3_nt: TGTGCCAGCAGCCTTAGGTTTGGGGGGCCGATTCGGAGTGGCTACACCTTC; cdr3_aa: CASSLRFGGPIRSGYTF